The sequence of this T cell receptor (beta chain) was determined in a study of T cells in Graves' hyperthyroidism and ophthalmopathy. Study-level results: From stable hyperthyroidism, ophthalmopathy was set apart by a 13 V-J model.

This clonotype was counted only a few times. What it recognizes is unknown. The V gene's germline CDR1 is SGHDN and CDR2 FVKESK. Between the trimmed V and J ends, which lost 6 bases and 8 bases, there was a span of 17 bases. The CDR3 loop spans 13 amino acids. The CDR3 regions of TCR beta were amplified from RNA transcripts. The TCR CDR3 was amplified in a first-round RT-PCR using the HTBI primer set. TCRdb reanalysed the multiplex PCR reads using MiXCR and keeps one entry per CDR3 protein. The table has about 690,000 distinct CDR3 sequences, around 15% seen once. The source of this sequence is a man aged 50-60 years with Graves' hyperthyroidism. Sample: blood. The V call is TRBV14, the J call TRBJ2-7; TRBD2 might be the D (6 bases). CDR3: CASRGGGESKQYF. The CDR3 bases are TGTGCCAGCAGGGGAGGAGGTGAAAGTAAGCAGTACTTC.